This is a list of T cell receptor beta chains from one sample in a study of blood T cell dynamics during melanoma immunotherapy. The assay was immunoSEQ multiplex PCR, and TCRdb's table has in-frame clones only and misses some. The sample lists 10,000 or so clones, about 85% occurring once. Sequenced here: blood, sampled from a patient treated with checkpoint blockade. The receptor set was obtained from a human donor with melanoma. Each CDR3 is given with its conserved first and last residue. A D gene is named only where the DNA matches it firmly. A row's size may be missing; if present it is once, few, many or a size class.

clone size	V gene	J gene	D gene	CDR3 protein	CDR3 DNA
-	TRBV27	TRBJ2-3	-	CASSPLDRTSTDTQYF	TGTGCCAGCAGTCCACTGGACAGAACTAGCACAGATACGCAGTATTTT
medium-sized	TRBV7-9	TRBJ1-5	-	CASSDGVQPQHF	TGTGCCAGCAGCGATGGTGTGCAGCCCCAGCATTTT
once	TRBV6-4	TRBJ2-1	-	CASSRDPHGAKQFF	TGTGCCAGCAGTCGGGACCCCCATGGGGCAAAGCAGTTCTTC
once	TRBV6-4	TRBJ2-1	-	CASSDSGLGSHTDEQFF	TGTGCCAGCAGTGACTCGGGGCTAGGCTCCCATACGGATGAGCAGTTCTTC
-	TRBV15	TRBJ1-2	TRBD1	CATSRGGQGKNYGYTF	TGTGCCACCAGCAGGGGGGGACAGGGGAAAAACTATGGCTACACCTTC
-	TRBV20-1	TRBJ1-5	-	CSAKGIQPQHF	TGCAGTGCTAAGGGGATTCAGCCCCAGCATTTT
-	TRBV19	TRBJ2-6	TRBD2	CASLAVSGGANVLTF	TGTGCCAGCCTAGCGGTATCGGGGGGGGCCAACGTCCTGACTTTC
-	TRBV5-6	TRBJ1-1	-	CASLGPLPNTEAFF	TGTGCCAGCCTCGGTCCTCTCCCAAACACTGAAGCTTTCTTT
-	TRBV6-1	TRBJ1-3	-	CASSEGGSGNTIYF	TGTGCCAGCAGTGAGGGAGGGTCTGGAAACACCATATATTTT
-	TRBV18	TRBJ1-1	-	CASSPFAGVNTEAFF	TGTGCCAGCTCACCCTTTGCGGGGGTGAACACTGAAGCTTTCTTT
-	TRBV5-8	TRBJ2-7	-	CASSLAGSGNYEQYF	TGTGCCAGCAGCTTGGCTGGTAGCGGAAACTACGAGCAGTACTTC
few	TRBV6-1	TRBJ1-1	-	CASNGRGNTEAFF	TGTGCCAGCAACGGCAGGGGGAACACTGAAGCTTTCTTT
-	TRBV6-6	TRBJ1-1	-	CASSYAGRTEAFF	TGTGCCAGCAGTTACGCAGGGAGAACTGAAGCTTTCTTT
-	TRBV6-5	TRBJ1-1	-	CASSYRGATPKAFF	TGTGCCAGCAGTTACCGGGGGGCGACCCCTAAAGCTTTCTTT
once	TRBV25-1	TRBJ2-1	TRBD1	CASSDRDRGRFYNEQFF	TGTGCCAGCAGTGACCGGGACAGGGGGCGGTTCTACAATGAGCAGTTCTTC
-	TRBV5-1	TRBJ2-1	TRBD2	CASSLRTGLAGNEQFF	TGCGCCAGCAGCTTAAGGACCGGACTAGCAGGTAATGAGCAGTTCTTC
-	TRBV11-2	TRBJ2-7	TRBD1	CASSFGTGGGYEQYF	TGTGCCAGCAGCTTCGGGACAGGGGGTGGCTACGAGCAGTACTTC
-	TRBV5-6	TRBJ1-2	TRBD1	CASSPWTGQDGYTF	TGTGCCAGCAGCCCGTGGACAGGGCAAGATGGCTACACCTTC
-	TRBV7-6	TRBJ2-1	-	CASSSQSTTYNEQFF	TGTGCCAGCAGCTCCCAGTCCACTACCTACAATGAGCAGTTCTTC
once	TRBV4-1	TRBJ1-5	TRBD1	CASSPPGQGVGQPQHF	TGCGCCAGCAGCCCACCGGGACAGGGAGTCGGTCAGCCCCAGCATTTT
few	TRBV18	TRBJ2-5	-	CASSRLGGRETQYF	TGTGCCAGCTCACGACTAGGGGGGAGAGAGACCCAGTACTTC
-	TRBV5-4	TRBJ1-2	TRBD1	CASSSPGQNYGYTF	TGTGCCAGCAGCTCACCGGGACAGAACTATGGCTACACCTTC
-	TRBV9	TRBJ1-4	-	CASSVSATNEKLFF	TGTGCCAGCAGCGTAAGTGCAACTAATGAAAAACTGTTTTTT
once	TRBV27	TRBJ1-5	-	CASSPIPPRGLQPQHF	TGTGCCAGCAGTCCAATCCCTCCCCGGGGGCTCCAGCCCCAGCATTTT
-	TRBV6-1	TRBJ1-5	-	CASSAFRGTNQPQHF	TGTGCCAGCAGTGCGTTCAGGGGAACAAATCAGCCCCAGCATTTT
-	TRBV27	TRBJ2-1	TRBD2	CASSYGLAGVSSYNEQFF	TGTGCCAGCAGTTATGGACTAGCGGGAGTTAGCTCCTACAATGAGCAGTTCTTC
-	TRBV10-3	TRBJ2-1	TRBD2	CAISYTREGNNNEQFF	TGTGCCATCAGTTACACCCGGGAGGGCAATAACAATGAGCAGTTCTTC
-	TRBV6-1	TRBJ2-5	-	CASIRGSLYQETQYF	TGTGCCAGCATACGAGGAAGCCTATATCAAGAGACCCAGTACTTC
once	TRBV6-5	TRBJ1-2	-	CASSPRQTLYGYTF	TGTGCCAGCAGCCCGAGGCAAACTCTCTATGGCTACACCTTC
few	TRBV15	TRBJ1-5	-	CATSSRGGRDQPQHF	TGTGCCACCAGCAGCCGGGGCGGACGAGATCAGCCCCAGCATTTT
once	TRBV18	TRBJ2-5	-	CASSPLLGETQYF	TGTGCCAGCTCACCACTGTTAGGAGAGACCCAGTACTTC